At least ten counts were recorded for the clone carrying this T cell receptor beta chain. What it recognizes is unknown. This sample was taken from a study of T cells after posttransplantation cyclophosphamide. Assay: immunoSEQ multiplex PCR; the TCRdb copy retains only in-frame clones and omits some. The specimen has 15,000 to 20,000 clones, none found just once. This CDR3 contains 15 residues. CDR1 and CDR2 (germline): PRHDT, FYEKMQ (reference sequence). Trimming pared 0 bases from V and 7 bases from J, leaving 13 bases between. Study outcomes and limitations: After PTCy, TRB diversity resembled that of CNI/methotrexate controls.

Treatment was busulfan-fludarabine conditioning, a marrow graft, and cyclophosphamide on days +3 and +4. The rearrangement uses TRBV13 and TRBJ1-3; D is undetermined. This TCR came from a female patient in her 30s who received an allogeneic stem cell transplant from a related donor, was CMV-positive, and had no GVHD. T cells may partly derive from the graft donor. Sequencing used PBMCs, obtained after allogeneic stem cell transplant with posttransplant cyclophosphamide. The CDR3 protein is CASSLGSGNGNTIYF. The CDR3 DNA sequence: TGTGCCAGCAGCTTAGGTTCCGGGAATGGGAACACCATATATTTT.